This T cell receptor beta chain originates from a study of regulatory T cells in long-lasting Graves disease. Study-wide results and caveats: Segments TRBV28, TRBJ1-2 and TRBJ2-5 showed preferential usage in persistent disease.

To make TCR beta libraries, researchers used iRepertoire HTBI primers and Arm-PCR of CDR3 regions. TCRdb passed the multiplex PCR reads through MiXCR, listing each CDR3 protein once. The repertoire consists of 300,000 to 400,000 distinct CDR3 sequences, with 15% to 20% occurring once and the leading ten covering 35% to 45%. As for time point: newly diagnosed GD, antithyroid drugs for less than 3 months. Extracted RNA from PBMCs served as the source of the TCR library. Roughly 9.6-milliliter peripheral blood samples went into EDTA tubes. V lost 6 bases and J lost 6, with 16 bases in between. This CDR3 spans 14 amino acids. CDR1 is SNHLY, CDR2 FYNNEI, per germline. Remarks on this clonotype: Its antigen is currently unknown.

This TCR came from a female donor with Graves disease. The rearrangement uses TRBV2 and TRBJ2-3, with D perhaps TRBD1 or TRBD2 (5 bases each). Sample: peripheral blood mononuclear cells (PBMCs), taken at new diagnosis, from a patient treated with antithyroid drugs. CDR3 sequence: CASSRDGGLDTQYF. The CDR3 DNA reads TGTGCCAGCAGCCGGGACGGAGGACTCGATACGCAGTATTTT. Based on the CDR3 plus reference TRBV2 and TRBJ2-3, the full variable domain is EPEVTQTPSHQVTQMGQEVILRCVPISNHLYFYWYRQILGQKVEFLVSFYNNEISEKSEIFDDQFSVERPDGSNFTLKIRSTKLEDSAMYFCASSRDGGLDTQYFGPGTRLTVL.